This T cell receptor (beta chain) came from a study of T cell responses to AZD1222 COVID-19 vaccine. About the study: Samples with a second dose at about 4 or about 12 weeks were pooled together.

Points on this clone: Its antigen remains unidentified.

Study-wide points: After two AZD1222 doses, spike-specific TCR breadth and depth rose versus day 0. White British ancestry dominated among donors, who included more females, and clonal diversity was possibly underestimated. Targets within unmutated variant regions were reportedly found for nearly half of spike-specific TCRs.

Clones were read by immunoSEQ multiplex PCR, and TCRdb kept only the in-frame ones, dropping some. The sample has 110,000 or so clones; around 90% are singletons. The sample was peripheral blood, taken on day 0 of AZD1222 vaccination. This clonotype was obtained from an adult in good health.

The CDR3: CASSLAATDYEQYF. CDR3 coding DNA: TGCGCCAGCAGCTTGGCTGCGACGGACTACGAGCAGTACTTC. This sequence joins TRBV5-1 and TRBJ2-7; no firm D call. Germline CDR1 is SGHRS and CDR2 is YFSETQ. The CDR3 runs 14 residues. V shed 0 bases and J shed 3 bases, with 10 bases lying between them. Supplemented by reference TRBV5-1 and TRBJ2-7, the full variable domain reads KAGVTQTPRYLIKTRGQQVTLSCSPISGHRSVSWYQQTPGQGLQFLFEYFSETQRNKGNFPGRFSGRQFSNSRSEMNVSTLELGDSALYLCASSLAATDYEQYFGPGTRLTVT.